A single sample is the source of the 8 T cell receptor beta chains below, sequenced in a study of neurological immune-mediated disorders. Each CDR3 protein is one row after TCRdb ran MiXCR on the 5' RACE reads. The table has about 50,000 distinct CDR3 sequences, around 2.9% seen once; the top ten hold around 16%. Material: PBMCs. Source of these receptors: a woman aged 50 to 65 with multiple sclerosis.

This clonotype showed up many times. The rearrangement uses TRBV5-1 and TRBJ2-3; TRBD1 aligns across 9 bases. The germline gives CDR1 SGHRS, CDR2 YFSETQ. Germline trimming cut 7 bases from V and 3 bases from J; bases unmatched to any gene: 6. The CDR3 consists of 14 residues. The CDR3 here is CASGDRVNTDTQYF. In DNA form, the CDR3 reads TGCGCCAGCGGGGACAGGGTTAATACAGATACGCAGTATTTT.

This clonotype has ten or more counts. The chain links TRBV20-1 to TRBJ1-4, with D possibly TRBD1 on 6 matching bases. V lost 0 bases to trimming and J lost 4 bases, with 9 bases between them. Germline V gene data show CDR1 as DFQATT and CDR2 as SNEGSKA (reference sequence). The CDR3 loop spans 14 amino acids. The DNA for the CDR3 is TGCAGTGCTAGAGAGGGGGGCATTAATGAAAAACTGTTTTTT. This translates into CSAREGGINEKLFF.

This clonotype was detected many times. The CDR3, as DNA: TGTGCCAGCAGCAAACTCTCGGGGGGTCCAAGCACAGATACGCAGTATTTT. It yields the protein CASSKLSGGPSTDTQYF. The chain links TRBV12-3 or TRBV12-4 to TRBJ2-3; TRBD2 matches 7 bases. The CDR3 is made up of 17 amino acids. J gave up 0 bases and V 6 bases, and 12 bases lay outside the gene matches.

This clonotype occurred many times. The V call is TRBV5-1, the J call TRBJ2-3; tentatively, D is TRBD2 (6 bases). Trimming pared 1 base from V and 6 bases from J, leaving 18 bases between. Germline CDR1 SGHRS, CDR2 YFSETQ. This CDR3 spans 16 amino acids. The CDR3 DNA is TGCGCCAGCAGCTTGCTGCTAGCGTCCCAGTCGGATACGCAGTATTTT. It translates to CASSLLLASQSDTQYF. Full variable domain (rest looked up from reference TRBV5-1 and TRBJ2-3): KAGVTQTPRYLIKTRGQQVTLSCSPISGHRSVSWYQQTPGQGLQFLFEYFSETQRNKGNFPGRFSGRQFSNSRSEMNVSTLELGDSALYLCASSLLLASQSDTQYFGPGTRLTVL.

This clonotype was found many times. The V and J genes are TRBV12-3 or TRBV12-4 and TRBJ1-1; no reliable D call. The CDR3 totals 11 residues. V lost 4 bases to trimming and J lost 7 bases, with 7 bases between them. This CDR3 reads CASSWGGEAFF. The CDR3 DNA is TGTGCCAGCAGTTGGGGTGGTGAAGCTTTCTTT.

This clonotype came up many times. The chain links TRBV25-1 to TRBJ1-2; D is unclear. The germline V gene encodes CDR1 MGHDK and CDR2 SYGVNS. The length of the CDR3 is 14 residues. Trimming stripped 6 bases from V and 0 bases from J, with 11 bases between. CDR3 coding DNA: TGTGCCAGCAGCCTAGGAGTAGCTAACTATGGCTACACCTTC. Its protein product is CASSLGVANYGYTF.

Ten or more counts support this clonotype. The chain has TRBV5-1 and TRBJ2-2; 9 nucleotides agree with TRBD2. V dropped 4 bases and J dropped 4; count of bases not matched to a gene: 14. The germline V gene encodes CDR1 SGHRS and CDR2 YFSETQ. The CDR3 runs to 18 residues. The CDR3 is CASSPSQRGATSTGELFF. CDR3 DNA: TGCGCCAGCAGCCCCTCGCAGCGGGGGGCCACCAGCACCGGGGAGCTGTTTTTT.

In its sample, this clonotype was seen many times. V is TRBV5-5 and J is TRBJ1-2, with D possibly matching TRBD1 (6 bases). Germline CDR1 and CDR2: SGHKS and YYEKEE (reference sequence). Trimming cost V 0 bases and J 6 bases, with 18 bases left between them. The CDR3 extends over 16 amino acids. The CDR3 spells CASSLDHGPGVHGYTF. The CDR3 DNA follows: TGTGCCAGCAGCTTGGACCATGGTCCAGGGGTCCATGGCTACACCTTC. Full variable domain (missing parts from reference TRBV5-5 and TRBJ1-2): DAGVTQSPTHLIKTRGQQVTLRCSPISGHKSVSWYQQVLGQGPQFIFQYYEKEERGRGNFPDRFSARQFPNYSSELNVNALLLGDSALYLCASSLDHGPGVHGYTFGSGTRLTVV.